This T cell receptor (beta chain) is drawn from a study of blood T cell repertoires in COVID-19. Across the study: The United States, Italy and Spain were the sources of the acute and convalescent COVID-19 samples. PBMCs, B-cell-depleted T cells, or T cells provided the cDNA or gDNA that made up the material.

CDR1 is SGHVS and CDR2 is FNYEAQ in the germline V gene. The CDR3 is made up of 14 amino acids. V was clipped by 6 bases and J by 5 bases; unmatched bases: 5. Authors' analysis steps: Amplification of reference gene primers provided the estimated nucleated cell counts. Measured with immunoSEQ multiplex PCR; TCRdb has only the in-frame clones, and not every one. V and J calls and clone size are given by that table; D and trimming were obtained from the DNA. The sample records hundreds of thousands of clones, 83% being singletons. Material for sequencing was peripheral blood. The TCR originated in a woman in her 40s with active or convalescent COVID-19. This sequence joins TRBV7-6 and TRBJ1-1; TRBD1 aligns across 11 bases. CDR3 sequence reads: CASRKGQGATEAFF. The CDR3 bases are TGTGCCAGCAGGAAAGGACAGGGGGCAACTGAAGCTTTCTTT.